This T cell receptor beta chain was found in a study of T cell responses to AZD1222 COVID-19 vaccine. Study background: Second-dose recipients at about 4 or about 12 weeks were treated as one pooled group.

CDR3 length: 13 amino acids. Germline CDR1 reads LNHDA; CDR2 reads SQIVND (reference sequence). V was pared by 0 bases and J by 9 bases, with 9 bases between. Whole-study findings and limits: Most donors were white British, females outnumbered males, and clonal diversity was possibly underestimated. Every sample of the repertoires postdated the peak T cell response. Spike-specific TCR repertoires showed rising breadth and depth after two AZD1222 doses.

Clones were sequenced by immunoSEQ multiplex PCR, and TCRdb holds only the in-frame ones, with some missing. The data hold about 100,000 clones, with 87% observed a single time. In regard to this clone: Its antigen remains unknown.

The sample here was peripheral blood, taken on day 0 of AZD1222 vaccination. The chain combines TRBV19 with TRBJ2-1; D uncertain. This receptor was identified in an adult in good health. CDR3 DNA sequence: TGTGCCAGTAGTATAGAAGGGCGCACTGAGCAGTTCTTC. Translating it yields CASSIEGRTEQFF.